These 19 T cell receptor beta chains share one sample of origin, sequenced in a study of human T cells and chemical hapten exposure. In TCRdb, the RACE reads were re-called with MiXCR into one record per CDR3 protein. The table shows around 380,000 distinct CDR3 sequences, with more than 4.5% occurring only once. Indicated time point: patch test 1, 2 weeks after DPC sensitization. Treatment of the sample: therapeutic diphenylcyclopropenone sensitization with weekly scalp DPC. The source material was whole blood, sampled in connection with sensitization to the hapten diphenylcyclopropenone (DPC). Source of these receptors: a woman aged 45-59 years with alopecia areata. Some clones in this sample may be carry-over from other donors' samples.

This clonotype appeared a few times. The chain combines TRBV3-1 with TRBJ2-7, with D unclear. The ends were cut back, 3 bases at V and 5 bases at J, with 5 bases in the middle. The CDR3 is 11 amino acids. Germline CDR1 is LGHDT and CDR2 is YNNKEL (reference sequence). This CDR3 reads CASSQEHEQYF. In DNA form, the CDR3 reads TGTGCCAGCAGCCAGGAGCACGAGCAGTACTTC.

Ten or more counts support this clonotype. The chain combines TRBV7-9 with TRBJ1-6, with 8 nucleotides matching TRBD1. The trim removed 8 bases at V and 9 bases at J, leaving 12 bases unmatched. The CDR3 loop spans 15 amino acids. In germline, CDR1 is SEHNR, CDR2 FQNEAQ (reference sequence). DNA for the CDR3: TGTGCCAGCGGGGCCTCGAGACAGGGGACTTCACCCCTCCACTTT. Encoded protein: CASGASRQGTSPLHF.

This clonotype was picked up many times. The rearrangement links TRBV5-4 to TRBJ2-2, with TRBD1 matching 8 bases. The CDR3 runs 15 residues. V was clipped by 4 bases and J by 1 base; unmatched bases: 3. Per the germline V gene, CDR1 is SGHNT and CDR2 is YYREEE (reference sequence). The CDR3 reads CASSADRGNTGELFF. The CDR3 DNA sequence: TGTGCCAGCAGCGCCGACAGGGGGAACACCGGGGAGCTGTTTTTT.

This clonotype was seen only a few times. The rearrangement joins TRBV7-2 to TRBJ1-1; D gene uncertain. Trimming stripped 2 bases from V and 4 bases from J, with 8 bases between. Germline CDR1 is SGHTA and CDR2 is FQGNSA. This CDR3 region has 13 residues. CDR3: CASSLHTTTEAFF. The CDR3 nucleotides are TGTGCCAGCAGCTTACACACGACCACTGAAGCTTTCTTT.

The chain uses TRBV6-6 and TRBJ2-1; TRBD2 matches 8 bases. Trimming removed 6 bases from V and 5 bases from J; junction bases left unmatched: 6. CDR1 and CDR2 from the germline V gene are MNHNY and SVGAGI (reference sequence). CDR3 length: 14 residues. CDR3 DNA sequence: TGTGCCAGCAGCCGAGGGACTAGACACAATGAGCAGTTCTTC. Translation: CASSRGTRHNEQFF.

This clonotype was seen many times. The chain links TRBV12-3 or TRBV12-4 to TRBJ2-3; either TRBD1 or TRBD2 may supply D (5 bases each). The CDR3 spans 15 residues. V lost 10 bases to trimming and J lost 0 bases, with 17 bases between them. The CDR3 nucleotides read TGTGCCACCAAATTGCCGGGGCAGAGCACAGATACGCAGTATTTT. It is translated as CATKLPGQSTDTQYF.

This clonotype was detected only a few times. The CDR3 spells CSVGAGGNQPQHF. As DNA, the CDR3 is TGCAGCGTGGGGGCAGGAGGCAATCAGCCCCAGCATTTT. The rearrangement links TRBV29-1 to TRBJ1-5; the D gene is possibly TRBD1 (6 bases). Per the germline V gene, CDR1 is SQVTM and CDR2 is ANQGSEA. Trimming removed 6 bases at V and 2 bases at J, with 11 bases between. The CDR3 extends over 13 amino acids.

In this sample, this clonotype turned up many times. This chain uses TRBV29-1 with TRBJ2-7; 9 bases line up with TRBD1. V lost 7 bases, J lost 2 bases, and 9 bases stayed unmatched. Germline assignment: CDR1 SQVTM and CDR2 ANQGSEA. The CDR3 consists of 14 residues. The CDR3 DNA sequence: TGCAGCGGAGCCCGGACAGGGGTCACCTACGAGCAGTACTTC. The encoded protein is CSGARTGVTYEQYF.

V and J are TRBV12-3 or TRBV12-4 and TRBJ1-4; D is unclear. The length of the CDR3 is 12 residues. V was shortened by 7 bases and J by 4 bases, with 7 bases between the two germline ends. CDR3 DNA: TGTGCCAGCAATGTTGGTAATGAAAAACTGTTTTTT. It yields the protein CASNVGNEKLFF.

This clonotype was detected ten times or more. J is TRBJ2-3 and V is TRBV11-1, with D possibly matching TRBD2 (6 bases). CDR1 SGHAT and CDR2 FQDESV come from the germline V gene (reference sequence). This CDR3 contains 15 residues. V was cut by 6 bases and J by 0 bases, with 13 bases left in between. Here the CDR3 reads CASSFAGTSTDTQYF. The CDR3 nucleotides read TGTGCCAGCAGTTTCGCCGGGACTAGCACAGATACGCAGTATTTT.

The table lists this clonotype with many counts. This chain links TRBV12-3 or TRBV12-4 with TRBJ2-6; possibly TRBD1 or TRBD2 for D (5 bases each). This CDR3 is 13 amino acids long. Trimming pared 8 bases from V and 0 bases from J, leaving 5 bases between. CDR3 DNA: TGTGCCAGCGGGGGCTCTGGGGCCAACGTCCTGACTTTC. It translates to CASGGSGANVLTF.

The J gene is TRBJ1-2, the V gene TRBV10-3; D gene unclear. From germline, CDR1 is ENHRY and CDR2 SYGVKD. The CDR3 is 16 residues long. V was pared by 4 bases and J by 5 bases, with 20 bases between. As DNA, the CDR3 is TGTGCCATCAGTGCCCCGGGAGCCCGATCGGGTTATGGCTACACCTTC. This gives the protein CAISAPGARSGYGYTF.

V gene TRBV10-3 combines with J gene TRBJ2-7; TRBD1 aligns across 10 bases. Trimming removed 2 bases from V and 4 bases from J; junction bases left unmatched: 5. The CDR3 is 15 residues long. Germline CDR1 reads ENHRY; CDR2 reads SYGVKD. The CDR3 nucleotides are TGTGCCATCAGTGAGCCCGGGACAGGGGCGTACGAGCAGTACTTC. This translates into CAISEPGTGAYEQYF.

This clonotype was observed a few times. This rearrangement joins TRBV29-1 to TRBJ2-5; no definite D call. Germline V gene lookup returns CDR1 SQVTM and CDR2 ANQGSEA. V dropped 0 bases and J dropped 2 bases, with 13 bases sitting between them. The CDR3 contains 15 residues. The CDR3 region has the DNA TGCAGCGTTGAAGATCCCATCGACAATCAAGAGACCCAGTACTTC. It encodes CSVEDPIDNQETQYF.

This clonotype was seen repeatedly, ten times or more. The V call is TRBV19, the J call TRBJ1-2, with 8 bases lining up with TRBD1. The V gene end was trimmed by 6 bases and the J gene end by 4 bases; junction bases not matched to a gene: 10. Germline V gives CDR1 LNHDA, CDR2 SQIVND (reference sequence). This CDR3 comprises 15 residues. DNA of the CDR3: TGTGCCAGTAGCCAACCGGGACAGGACCTCTATGGCTACACCTTC. It yields the protein CASSQPGQDLYGYTF.

This clonotype was counted at least ten times. J is TRBJ1-5 and V is TRBV3-1; D is ambiguous. The V gene's germline CDR1 is LGHDT and CDR2 YNNKEL (reference sequence). This CDR3 region has 13 residues. Trimming took off 0 bases at V and 5 bases at J, with 5 bases between the two ends. The CDR3 coding sequence is TGTGCCAGCAGCCAAGAGCTTTATCAGCCCCAGCATTTT. This encodes CASSQELYQPQHF.

This clonotype was detected many times. The chain links TRBV27 to TRBJ1-5; D might be TRBD1 (5 bases). Per the germline V gene, CDR1 is MNHEY and CDR2 is SMNVEV (reference sequence). This CDR3 is built from 14 residues. V was clipped by 5 bases and J by 4 bases, with 12 bases between them. Here the CDR3 reads CASSPGRTNQPQHF. Written as DNA, the CDR3 is TGTGCCAGCAGTCCAGGACGGACAAATCAGCCCCAGCATTTT.

This sequence joins TRBV18 and TRBJ2-5; 10 nucleotides align to TRBD1. V was pared by 4 bases and J by 0 bases, with 5 bases of the junction left unmatched. The length of the CDR3 is 16 residues. Per germline, CDR1 KGHSH and CDR2 LQKENI. CDR3 nucleotides: TGTGCCAGCTCACAAAGGGACAGGGGATACCAAGAGACCCAGTACTTC. Translated, it gives CASSQRDRGYQETQYF.

This clonotype showed up just a few times. This sequence joins TRBV7-9 and TRBJ2-3, with a weak D call TRBD2 (5 bases). The germline gives CDR1 SEHNR, CDR2 FQNEAQ (reference sequence). This CDR3 comprises 12 residues. Trimming took 5 bases from V and 5 from J, leaving 8 bases between them. CDR3 in amino acids: CASSHGEDTQYF. The CDR3 coding sequence is TGTGCCAGCAGCCACGGGGAAGATACGCAGTATTTT. The full variable domain, its missing parts supplied by reference TRBV7-9 and TRBJ2-3, is DTGVSQNPRHKITKRGQNVTFRCDPISEHNRLYWYRQTLGQGPEFLTYFQNEAQLEKSRLLSDRFSAERPKGSFSTLEIQRTEQGDSAMYLCASSHGEDTQYFGPGTRLTVL.